This T cell receptor beta chain was captured by sequencing in a study of T-cell memory formation after mild COVID-19. Findings and caveats of the study: Whether day 37 second-wave clones are SARS-CoV-2-specific was not confirmed.

Germline loops: CDR1 KGHDR, CDR2 SFDVKD. V shed 4 bases and J shed 3 bases, with 14 bases lying between them. The CDR3 contains 16 residues. This clonotype was detected ten times or more. Its antigen is unidentified. TCRdb re-analysed the 5' RACE reads in MiXCR, keeping a single row per CDR3 protein. Of about 470,000 distinct CDR3 sequences in the sample, around 25% were seen once. The sequence was collected from an adult woman who had mild COVID-19 (a few samples of this study predate the infection). Cell type and time point are not known. The V and J genes are TRBV24-1 and TRBJ2-2; D is undetermined. The sequenced sample was PBMCs or a T cell subset sorted from them (not recorded which). CDR3 sequence reads: CATSDPTDLDTGELFF. In DNA, the CDR3 is TGTGCCACCAGTGACCCGACCGACCTCGACACCGGGGAGCTGTTTTTT.